A single sample is the source of the 14 T cell receptor beta chains below, sequenced in a study of T cell responses to AZD1222 COVID-19 vaccine. The table came from immunoSEQ multiplex PCR; TCRdb's copy has only in-frame clones and leaves some out. Found here are around 200,000 clones, roughly 94% of them singletons; the top ten hold around 1.5%. The sequences come from peripheral blood, collected 28 days after the second AZD1222 dose. These receptors were obtained from an adult who received the AZD1222 COVID-19 vaccine.

The V and J genes are TRBV21-1 and TRBJ2-7. TRBV21-1 is a recognized pseudogene. The CDR3 has 15 residues. CDR3: CASSEGRQGPCEQYF. In nucleotides, the CDR3 is TGTGCCAGCAGCGAGGGGAGGCAGGGGCCCTGCGAGCAGTACTTC.

The chain couples TRBV24-1 to TRBJ2-5; 9 nucleotides line up with TRBD1. The CDR3 loop spans 15 amino acids. Germline CDR1 and CDR2: KGHDR and SFDVKD. Trimming at V came to 7 bases and at J to 2 bases, leaving 7 bases not matched to a gene. CDR3 amino acids: CATRGGGTGQETQYF. The CDR3 DNA follows: TGTGCCACCAGAGGGGGAGGGACAGGGCAAGAGACCCAGTACTTC.

The rearrangement uses TRBV28 and TRBJ1-1; TRBD1 matches 10 bases. Trimming cost V 6 bases and J 6 bases; bases outside gene matches: 19. Germline-derived CDR1 and CDR2 are MDHEN and SYDVKM. This CDR3 contains 18 residues. The CDR3 DNA reads as TGTGCCAGCAGCCCCCTTCGCCTAAGACAGGGGGCTCTACCTGAAGCTTTCTTT. It codes for CASSPLRLRQGALPEAFF. The whole variable domain, remainder taken from reference TRBV28 and TRBJ1-1, is DVKVTQSSRYLVKRTGEKVFLECVQDMDHENMFWYRQDPGLGLRLIYFSYDVKMKEKGDIPEGYSVSREKKERFSLILESASTNQTSMYLCASSPLRLRQGALPEAFFGQGTRLTVV.

This clone was picked up one time. This chain uses TRBV5-6 with TRBJ2-5, with D hard to call. This CDR3 has 13 amino acids. Germline CDR1 SGHDT, CDR2 YYEEEE. V was pared by 7 bases and J by 5 bases, with 15 bases between. CDR3 amino acids: CASRTLDRETQYF. CDR3 DNA: TGTGCCAGCCGCACCCTTGATCGGGAGACCCAGTACTTC.

The chain recombines TRBV19 with TRBJ2-7; 8 bases are a match to TRBD1. Per the germline V gene, CDR1 is LNHDA and CDR2 is SQIVND (reference sequence). This CDR3 is built from 15 residues. After removal of 11 bases from V and 3 bases from J, the junction contained 15 bases not matched to a gene. This CDR3 is CAGKPLGQVVYEQYF. CDR3 in DNA: TGTGCCGGAAAACCCTTGGGACAGGTTGTCTACGAGCAGTACTTC. Variable domain in full (rest from reference TRBV19 and TRBJ2-7): DGGITQSPKYLFRKEGQNVTLSCEQNLNHDAMYWYRQDPGQGLRLIYYSQIVNDFQKGDIAEGYSVSREKKESFPLTVTSAQKNPTAFYLCAGKPLGQVVYEQYFGPGTRLTVT.

J is TRBJ2-7 and V is TRBV19; the match to TRBD1 covers 8 bases. Losses at the gene ends were 5 bases for V and 7 bases for J; bases not matched to a gene: 7. This CDR3 has 13 amino acids. The germline V gene has CDR1 LNHDA and CDR2 SQIVND (reference sequence). The DNA for the CDR3 is TGTGCCAGTAGTCCAGGACAGGGCTCGGAGCAGTACTTC. It yields the protein CASSPGQGSEQYF.

This clone was observed once. This rearrangement joins TRBV28 to TRBJ1-4; TRBD1 matches 7 bases. Germline V lookup: CDR1 MDHEN, CDR2 SYDVKM. The CDR3 runs 16 residues. J lost 7 bases, V lost 6 bases, and 14 bases had no gene match. The CDR3 is CASRGLSTGTVEKLFF. CDR3 coding DNA: TGTGCCAGCAGGGGTCTCTCGACAGGGACCGTTGAAAAACTGTTTTTT.

This clone was seen only once. The rearrangement joins TRBV5-6 to TRBJ2-3, with D possibly matching TRBD2 (5 bases). Germline CDR1 reads SGHDT; CDR2 reads YYEEEE. This CDR3 region has 14 residues. Trimming removed 2 bases at V and 3 bases at J, with 10 bases between. The CDR3 reads CASSFDYQTDTQYF. DNA of the CDR3: TGTGCCAGCAGCTTCGACTACCAAACAGATACGCAGTATTTT.

The chain has TRBV21-1 and TRBJ2-7; the D segment call TRBD2 is taken from the table without a DNA check. TRBV21-1 is flagged as a pseudogene. The CDR3 has 23 amino acids. For the CDR3, the DNA is TGTGCCAGCAGCGTGACAGGGACTAGCGGGAGTTACCTATCCCCGTGGACCTCCTACGAGCAGTACTTC. Translation: CASSVTGTSGSYLSPWTSYEQYF.

V is TRBV4-2 and J is TRBJ2-7; 7 nucleotides align to TRBD2. Germline CDR1 reads LGHNA; CDR2 reads YNFKEQ. The CDR3 extends over 14 amino acids. After removal of 0 bases from V and 5 bases from J, the junction contained 4 bases not matched to a gene. CDR3 amino acids: CASSQDHGRNEQYF. The DNA for the CDR3 is TGTGCCAGCAGCCAAGATCACGGGAGGAACGAGCAGTACTTC.

The V call is TRBV14, the J call TRBJ2-5; 9 bases are a match to TRBD1. After removal of 3 bases from V and 7 bases from J, the junction contained 6 bases not matched to a gene. CDR3 length equals 14 residues. Germline V gene sequence: CDR1 SGHDN, CDR2 FVKESK. CDR3: CASSQRTGEGTQYF. In nucleotides, the CDR3 is TGTGCCAGCAGCCAGCGGACAGGGGAAGGGACCCAGTACTTC.

Only a few counts were recorded for this clone. This chain links TRBV7-6 with TRBJ1-6, with D possibly being TRBD1 (6 bases). Germline assignment: CDR1 SGHVS and CDR2 FNYEAQ. The V end lost 2 bases, the J end lost 10 bases, and 18 bases lay between the germline ends. There are 16 residues in the CDR3. CDR3 loop: CASSLPGQLGTSPLHF. The CDR3 DNA reads as TGTGCCAGCAGCTTACCCGGACAGCTAGGAACCTCACCCCTCCACTTT. Drawing the rest from reference TRBV7-6 and TRBJ1-6, the complete variable domain is GAGVSQSPRYKVTKRGQDVALRCDPISGHVSLYWYRQALGQGPEFLTYFNYEAQQDKSGLPNDRFSAERPEGSISTLTIQRTEQRDSAMYRCASSLPGQLGTSPLHFGNGTRLTVT.

The gene calls are TRBV2 and TRBJ1-1; the D gene is possibly TRBD1 (6 bases). Trimming took 5 bases from V and 2 from J, leaving 18 bases between them. The CDR3 has 16 amino acids. The germline gives CDR1 SNHLY, CDR2 FYNNEI. The CDR3 region is CASSSLLPRGNTEAFF. As DNA, the CDR3 is TGTGCCAGCAGTTCGTTACTCCCCAGGGGAAACACTGAAGCTTTCTTT.

The V gene is TRBV5-5, the J gene TRBJ1-5, with D perhaps matching TRBD1 (6 bases). V shed 4 bases and J shed 0 bases, with 11 bases lying between them. The V gene's germline CDR1 is SGHKS and CDR2 YYEKEE (reference sequence). The CDR3 length is 15 residues. CDR3 in amino acids: CASSRTVNSNQPQHF. For the CDR3, the DNA is TGTGCCAGCAGCCGGACAGTTAATAGCAATCAGCCCCAGCATTTT.